This passage covers 24 T cell receptor beta chains from one sample sequenced in a study of T cells in tuberculosis. Sequencing used immunoSEQ multiplex PCR; TCRdb keeps in-frame clones, though not all of them. The sample carries about 59,000 clones, approximately 81% recorded once. Cells were sorted from thawed PBMC rested overnight and stained with GMM-loaded CD1B tetramer, viability dye and anti-CD3. CD1B tetramers were loaded with Rhodococcus equi-derived C32 glucose monomycolate. Sequencing was carried out using CD1b-GMM tetramer-negative cells sorted from PBMCs. The receptors come from an adult woman with latent tuberculosis.

The V and J genes are TRBV2 and TRBJ2-2; 14 bases fit TRBD2. The CDR3 extends over 16 amino acids. With V trimmed by 6 bases and J by 6 bases, 6 bases remained unmatched. Germline V gene sequence: CDR1 SNHLY, CDR2 FYNNEI. CDR3 DNA: TGTGCCAGCAGCTGGAGACTAGCGGGAGGGGCCGGGGAGCTGTTTTTT. Translation gives CASSWRLAGGAGELFF. The full variable domain, with the rest looked up from reference TRBV2 and TRBJ2-2, is EPEVTQTPSHQVTQMGQEVILRCVPISNHLYFYWYRQILGQKVEFLVSFYNNEISEKSEIFDDQFSVERPDGSNFTLKIRSTKLEDSAMYFCASSWRLAGGAGELFFGEGSRLTVL.

The chain recombines TRBV11-3 with TRBJ2-7, with D possibly matching TRBD1 (5 bases). Germline V lookup: CDR1 SGHNT, CDR2 YENEEA. This CDR3 is built from 14 residues. The V end lost 5 bases, the J end lost 7 bases, and 18 bases lay between the germline ends. In DNA form, the CDR3 reads TGTGCCAGCAGCAGCTTAGGGCCAGCAGGGGAGCAGTACTTC. Translated, it gives CASSSLGPAGEQYF.

The genes are TRBV19 and TRBJ1-1; 7 nucleotides agree with TRBD1. The ends lost 2 bases at V and 3 bases at J; junction bases unmatched: 0. Germline CDR1 and CDR2: LNHDA and SQIVND (reference sequence). The CDR3 runs to 13 residues. The CDR3 DNA follows: TGTGCCAGTAGTATACAGGGGGACACTGAAGCTTTCTTT. It is translated as CASSIQGDTEAFF. Full variable domain (missing parts from reference TRBV19 and TRBJ1-1): DGGITQSPKYLFRKEGQNVTLSCEQNLNHDAMYWYRQDPGQGLRLIYYSQIVNDFQKGDIAEGYSVSREKKESFPLTVTSAQKNPTAFYLCASSIQGDTEAFFGQGTRLTVV.

The V gene is TRBV7-9, the J gene TRBJ2-7; TRBD1 agrees at 7 bases. Germline V lookup: CDR1 SEHNR, CDR2 FQNEAQ (reference sequence). V lost 0 bases to trimming and J lost 6 bases; unmatched junction nucleotides: 8. CDR3 length: 15 residues. DNA for the CDR3: TGTGCCAGCAGCTTAGCGAGACAGGGATTTGGCGAGCAGTACTTC. Protein sequence: CASSLARQGFGEQYF.

The chain links TRBV29-1 to TRBJ2-5, with 11 nucleotides matching TRBD2. CDR3 length: 15 residues. The junction had 2 bases not matched to a gene; V was cut back by 1 base and J by 1 base. Germline CDR1 is SQVTM and CDR2 is ANQGSEA. This CDR3 is CSVEASGGPQETQYF. The CDR3 DNA is TGCAGCGTTGAAGCTAGCGGGGGGCCCCAAGAGACCCAGTACTTC. The variable domain in full, completed from reference TRBV29-1 and TRBJ2-5, reads SAVISQKPSRDICQRGTSLTIQCQVDSQVTMMFWYRQQPGQSLTLIATANQGSEATYESGFVIDKFPISRPNLTFSTLTVSNMSPEDSSIYLCSVEASGGPQETQYFGPGTRLLVL.

The rearrangement uses TRBV4-3 and TRBJ2-2; D uncertain. The CDR3 covers 12 residues. The germline V and J ends were trimmed by 4 bases and 4 bases, with 4 bases remaining between them. The V gene's germline CDR1 is LGHNA and CDR2 YSLEER. Here the CDR3 reads CASSRGTGELFF. CDR3 DNA: TGCGCCAGCAGCCGAGGCACCGGGGAGCTGTTTTTT.

V usage is TRBV10-2 and J usage is TRBJ2-5; D may be TRBD1 (7 bases). Looked up from germline, CDR1 is WSHSY and CDR2 is SAAADI. V was cut by 6 bases and J by 7 bases, with 15 bases left in between. The CDR3 is 13 residues long. Written as DNA, the CDR3 is TGCGCCAGCAGACACAGTCAGGGGGGGACCCAGTACTTC. This codes for CASRHSQGGTQYF.

This chain connects TRBV28 to TRBJ1-2; D might be TRBD1 (6 bases). The CDR3 totals 14 residues. CDR1 is MDHEN and CDR2 is SYDVKM in the germline V gene. V gave up 3 bases and J gave up 4 bases, with 12 bases separating them. The chain's CDR3 is CASSFATGPYGYTF. CDR3 DNA sequence: TGTGCCAGCAGTTTCGCGACAGGTCCCTATGGCTACACCTTC.

The V call is TRBV7-9, the J call TRBJ1-1, with D possibly being TRBD1 (5 bases). This CDR3 is built from 14 residues. The ends were cut back, 5 bases at V and 7 bases at J, with 17 bases in the middle. Per germline, CDR1 SEHNR and CDR2 FQNEAQ (reference sequence). CDR3 sequence: CASSASAGTVEAFF. The CDR3, as DNA: TGTGCCAGCAGCGCCTCCGCGGGGACGGTTGAAGCTTTCTTT.

The rearrangement links TRBV27 to TRBJ1-1, with TRBD1 matching 8 bases. Trimming cost V 5 bases and J 2 bases; bases outside gene matches: 13. The length of the CDR3 is 17 residues. Per germline, CDR1 MNHEY and CDR2 SMNVEV (reference sequence). Here the CDR3 DNA reads TGTGCCAGCAGTCGCCCAGGGACAGGAGTAACTAACACTGAAGCTTTCTTT. Translated, it gives CASSRPGTGVTNTEAFF.

The V gene is TRBV18, the J gene TRBJ2-5, with a possible D match to TRBD2 (6 bases). Per the germline V gene, CDR1 is KGHSH and CDR2 is LQKENI. The V end was cut by 2 bases, the J end by 3 bases, with 10 bases between. The CDR3 is 14 amino acids. Written as DNA, the CDR3 is TGTGCCAGCTCACCAGACCTAGCGAAAGAGACCCAGTACTTC. This encodes CASSPDLAKETQYF.

The rearrangement links TRBV4-3 to TRBJ1-3, with TRBD1 matching over 7 bases. Germline V gene lookup returns CDR1 LGHNA and CDR2 YSLEER. CDR3 length: 18 residues. Trimming took 0 bases from V and 3 from J; bases not matched to a gene: 11. Here the CDR3 DNA reads TGCGCCAGCAGCCAAGATAAGGGGGCGACAGGGAGTGGAAACACCATATATTTT. Translated, it gives CASSQDKGATGSGNTIYF.

J is TRBJ2-3 and V is TRBV29-1; D is possibly TRBD1 (5 bases). This CDR3 is built from 12 residues. CDR1 and CDR2 (germline): SQVTM, ANQGSEA. V gave up 5 bases and J gave up 4 bases, with 10 bases separating them. The CDR3 sequence is CSVSVGADTQYF. The CDR3 nucleotides read TGCAGCGTTTCAGTAGGGGCAGATACGCAGTATTTT.

This chain uses TRBV6-1 with TRBJ2-1; 11 bases agree with TRBD2. V gave up 7 bases and J gave up 9 bases; unmatched junction bases: 8. The V gene's germline CDR1 is MNHNS and CDR2 SASEGT. This CDR3 comprises 14 residues. CDR3 sequence (DNA): TGTGCCAGCAACCTTAGCGGGGGGGGAGGTGAGCAGTTCTTC. This translates into CASNLSGGGGEQFF.

The chain is built from TRBV6-4 and TRBJ1-2; D might be TRBD1 (6 bases). From germline, CDR1 is MRHNA and CDR2 SNTAGT. The V and J ends lost 3 bases and 8 bases respectively, with 19 bases between them. The CDR3 length is 15 residues. CDR3: CASSESEQGRRGYTF. The CDR3 region has the DNA TGTGCCAGCAGTGAAAGCGAACAGGGACGGCGGGGCTACACCTTC.

The chain has TRBV5-5 and TRBJ1-1; D is uncertain. CDR3 length: 15 amino acids. V lost 0 bases and J 0 bases, leaving 9 bases between the germline ends. Germline CDR1 reads SGHKS; CDR2 reads YYEKEE (reference sequence). As DNA, the CDR3 is TGTGCCAGCAGCTTGGGACCGGGGATGAACACTGAAGCTTTCTTT. Translation gives CASSLGPGMNTEAFF. The variable domain in full, with the rest retrieved from reference TRBV5-5 and TRBJ1-1, is DAGVTQSPTHLIKTRGQQVTLRCSPISGHKSVSWYQQVLGQGPQFIFQYYEKEERGRGNFPDRFSARQFPNYSSELNVNALLLGDSALYLCASSLGPGMNTEAFFGQGTRLTVV.

The rearrangement uses TRBV18 and TRBJ1-5; 12 nucleotides match TRBD1. The CDR3 is made up of 15 amino acids. The V gene end was trimmed by 4 bases and the J gene end by 5 bases; junction bases not matched to a gene: 3. Germline V lookup: CDR1 KGHSH, CDR2 LQKENI. CDR3 protein: CASSRGTGGDQPQHF. The CDR3, as DNA: TGTGCCAGCTCACGCGGGACAGGGGGCGATCAGCCCCAGCATTTT.

V is TRBV7-2 and J is TRBJ2-2, with TRBD2 matching over 15 bases. Germline loops: CDR1 SGHTA, CDR2 FQGNSA. V lost 3 bases and J lost 6; bases outside the gene matches: 8. CDR3 size: 18 residues. The CDR3 DNA follows: TGTGCCAGCAGCTTTTATGGACTAGCGGGGGGGCAGCCCGGGGAGCTGTTTTTT. Residues: CASSFYGLAGGQPGELFF.

The chain links TRBV2 to TRBJ2-7, with 9 bases that match TRBD1. Unmatched junction bases numbered 6, after V lost 6 bases and J lost 0 bases. This CDR3 is 15 amino acids long. Germline V gives CDR1 SNHLY, CDR2 FYNNEI. This CDR3 reads CASSGQGSVSYEQYF. Written as DNA, the CDR3 is TGTGCCAGCAGCGGACAGGGGAGCGTCTCCTACGAGCAGTACTTC.

DNA for the CDR3: TGTGCCAGCAGTGCACAGGGAGGGAGAAACACCATATATTTT. Translating gives CASSAQGGRNTIYF. The chain employs TRBV25-1 and TRBJ1-3; D may be TRBD1 (6 bases). Germline loops: CDR1 MGHDK, CDR2 SYGVNS. Trimming removed 4 bases at V and 5 bases at J, with 12 bases between. The CDR3 has 14 amino acids. Supplemented by reference TRBV25-1 and TRBJ1-3, the full variable domain reads EADIYQTPRYLVIGTGKKITLECSQTMGHDKMYWYQQDPGMELHLIHYSYGVNSTEKGDLSSESTVSRIRTEHFPLTLESARPSHTSQYLCASSAQGGRNTIYFGEGSWLTVV.

The rearrangement uses TRBV5-4 and TRBJ2-7; TRBD1 aligns across 8 bases. The V and J ends lost 3 bases and 6 bases, in that order; junction bases with no gene match: 5. In germline, CDR1 is SGHNT, CDR2 YYREEE (reference sequence). The CDR3 totals 13 residues. The chain's CDR3 is CASSYPQGGEQYF. The CDR3 bases are TGTGCCAGCAGCTATCCACAGGGGGGCGAGCAGTACTTC.

The rearrangement links TRBV5-6 to TRBJ2-3; 7 positions match TRBD1. V lost 5 bases to trimming and J lost 2 bases; unmatched junction nucleotides: 5. The germline V gene has CDR1 SGHDT and CDR2 YYEEEE. The CDR3 spans 14 residues. CDR3 nucleotide sequence: TGTGCCAGCAGACCCGGGACAGTCACAGATACGCAGTATTTT. It yields the protein CASRPGTVTDTQYF.

The chain has TRBV28 and TRBJ1-5; 7 nucleotides line up with TRBD1. The CDR3 length is 16 residues. Per germline, CDR1 MDHEN and CDR2 SYDVKM. The V and J ends lost 2 bases and 6 bases, in that order; junction bases with no gene match: 10. CDR3 bases: TGTGCCAGCAGTTTAGGCAGGGGGTTGGGGGGTCAGCCCCAGCATTTT. Protein: CASSLGRGLGGQPQHF.

The chain has TRBV7-9 and TRBJ2-7; TRBD2 matches at 12 bases. CDR1 and CDR2 from the germline V gene are SEHNR and FQNEAQ (reference sequence). There are 16 residues in the CDR3. V was pared by 5 bases and J by 2 bases, with 7 bases of the junction left unmatched. CDR3 nucleotides: TGTGCCAGCAGCCAGAGGACTAGCGGGATGACCTACGAGCAGTACTTC. Protein product: CASSQRTSGMTYEQYF.